The 4 T cell receptor beta chains below were found in one sample sequenced in a study of tumor-infiltrating lymphocytes in primary liver carcinoma. The template, about 540 ng total RNA, yielded TCR beta cDNA made with a constant-region primer. Three nested multiplex PCR rounds, a slightly modified ARM-PCR method, built the TCR beta libraries. Running 9 to 10 cycles apiece, the first two PCR rounds relied on TRBV1-TRBV30 forward primers together with a C-beta reverse primer. TCRdb ran MiXCR on the multiplex PCR reads and lists one entry per CDR3 protein. Of 75,000 to 80,000 distinct CDR3 sequences detected, roughly 72% appear once; the ten largest clones hold approximately 27%. Bulk tissue was left unsorted, and RNA and DNA were co-extracted from about 20-30 mg of it. Specimen: tumor-adjacent normal liver tissue. The receptors here all came from a man between 40 and 49 years old with primary liver carcinoma and hepatitis B virus infection.

As for this clonotype: A much larger clone lies a single base off, so this may be a read error. The chain recombines TRBV5-1 with TRBJ2-1, with D maybe TRBD2 (5 bases). V gave up 9 bases and J gave up 0 bases, with 19 bases separating them. CDR1 is SGHRS and CDR2 is YFSETQ in the germline V gene. This CDR3 contains 16 residues. CDR3 sequence reads: CANHPGSSRSYNEQFF. The DNA of the CDR3 is TGCGCCAACCACCCGGGTTCTAGCCGCTCCTACAATGAGCAGTTCTTC.

The sample holds many counts of this clonotype. The chain carries TRBV30 and TRBJ1-1; D remains ambiguous. V lost 1 base, J lost 5 bases, and 11 bases lay in between. This CDR3 comprises 13 residues. CDR1 and CDR2 (germline): GTSNPN, SVGIG (reference sequence). The CDR3 DNA reads TGTGCCTGGAGTGCGGATAGGAGGACTGAAGCTTTCTTT. It codes for CAWSADRRTEAFF. Drawing the rest from reference TRBV30 and TRBJ1-1, the complete variable domain is SQTIHQWPATLVQPVGSPLSLECTVEGTSNPNLYWYRQAAGRGLQLLFYSVGIGQISSEVPQNLSASRPQDRQFILSSKKLLLSDSGFYLCAWSADRRTEAFFGQGTRLTVV.

A remark on this clonotype: A read error may explain this, as a much larger clone is one base away. The chain joins TRBV7-9 to TRBJ2-1; D remains ambiguous. The CDR3 has 14 amino acids. Germline V gene data show CDR1 as SEHNR and CDR2 as FQNEAQ (reference sequence). Here the CDR3 reads CPSSPMSSSDEQFF. For the CDR3, the DNA is TGTCCCAGCAGCCCCATGTCCAGTTCGGATGAGCAGTTCTTC.

As regards this clonotype: Since a much larger clone is just one base distant, this may be a read error. The V gene is TRBV5-1, the J gene TRBJ2-7; the D gene could be TRBD1 or TRBD2 (5 bases each). Germline V gene data show CDR1 as SGHRS and CDR2 as YFSETQ. The CDR3 is 14 residues long. CDR3 bases: TGCGCCAGCAGCTTGTATGGGGGTACCTACGAGGAGTACTTC. It is translated as CASSLYGGTYEEYF. The full variable domain, with the rest looked up from reference TRBV5-1 and TRBJ2-7, is KAGVTQTPRYLIKTRGQQVTLSCSPISGHRSVSWYQQTPGQGLQFLFEYFSETQRNKGNFPGRFSGRQFSNSRSEMNVSTLELGDSALYLCASSLYGGTYEEYFGPGTRLTVT.